Below, 29 T cell receptor beta chains from the same sample are listed, as sequenced in a study of OX40 agonist ivuxolimab in advanced cancers. Sequencing was performed with immunoSEQ multiplex PCR; in TCRdb, only in-frame clones are kept and a portion is missing. The sample contains some 60,000 clones, 70% to 90% of which appear only once. The source material was CD4+ or CD8+ T cells sorted from blood, sampled in a trial of the OX40 agonist ivuxolimab. The receptors were gathered from an adult with an advanced solid tumor such as melanoma, head and neck, liver or kidney cancer.

This clone came up a few times. The V gene is TRBV5-1, the J gene TRBJ2-7; 10 nucleotides align to TRBD1. V gave up 4 bases and J gave up 4 bases; unmatched junction bases: 8. Per germline, CDR1 SGHRS and CDR2 YFSETQ. The CDR3 is 15 residues long. CDR3 DNA sequence: TGCGCCAGCAGCCCGGGGGGGACAGGGGCGTACGAGCAGTACTTC. It is translated as CASSPGGTGAYEQYF.

This chain uses TRBV6-1 with TRBJ1-5, with D unresolved. CDR3 size: 13 residues. The V gene's germline CDR1 is MNHNS and CDR2 SASEGT. The germline V and J ends were trimmed by 4 bases and 6 bases, with 10 bases remaining between them. The DNA for the CDR3 is TGTGCCAGCAGTGTCCTCGGCGGTCAGCCCCAGCATTTT. Amino acid sequence: CASSVLGGQPQHF.

The gene calls are TRBV6-6 and TRBJ1-1; TRBD1 matches at 7 bases. Germline V gene data show CDR1 as MNHNY and CDR2 as SVGAGI (reference sequence). The CDR3 contains 12 residues. The J segment lost 9 bases and the V segment lost 2 bases, leaving 3 bases of the junction unmatched. CDR3 DNA sequence: TGTGCCAGCAGTTACCCACAGGGGAAAGCTTTCTTT. Translation: CASSYPQGKAFF.

The chain has TRBV28 and TRBJ2-4, with D perhaps matching TRBD2 (6 bases). V was cut by 8 bases and J by 8 bases, with 13 bases left in between. This CDR3 comprises 12 residues. Germline CDR1 and CDR2: MDHEN and SYDVKM. The CDR3: CASSGGRDIQYF. The CDR3, as DNA: TGTGCCAGCTCCGGGGGTCGAGACATTCAGTACTTC.

The chain carries TRBV19 and TRBJ1-4; perhaps TRBD1 as D (6 bases). V lost 7 bases and J 5 bases, leaving 17 bases between the germline ends. The CDR3 contains 15 residues. Germline values: CDR1 LNHDA, CDR2 SQIVND (reference sequence). This CDR3 is CASTPEGTQNEKLFF. In DNA form, the CDR3 reads TGTGCCAGTACGCCGGAGGGGACACAGAATGAAAAACTGTTTTTT.

The chain employs TRBV6-5 and TRBJ2-5, with 12 bases identical to TRBD2. Germline V gene data show CDR1 as MNHEY and CDR2 as SVGAGI. The trim removed 0 bases at V and 5 bases at J, leaving 1 base unmatched. The CDR3 runs to 15 residues. The CDR3 bases are TGTGCCAGCAGTTACTCGCTAGCGGGGGGGGAGACCCAGTACTTC. It translates to CASSYSLAGGETQYF.

The CDR3, as DNA: TGTGCCAGCAGCGTGATGGTGTCATCACAAGAGACCCAGTACTTC. Encoded protein: CASSVMVSSQETQYF. This sequence joins TRBV9 and TRBJ2-5; no definite D call. The CDR3 consists of 15 residues. V was trimmed by 2 bases and J by 2 bases, leaving 13 bases between them. From germline, CDR1 is SGDLS and CDR2 YYNGEE.

This clone was seen once. This chain connects TRBV7-2 to TRBJ1-1, with TRBD1 matching over 8 bases. The CDR3 is made up of 14 amino acids. Germline CDR1 SGHTA, CDR2 FQGNSA. The V and J ends lost 5 bases and 4 bases, in that order; junction bases with no gene match: 6. The CDR3 sequence is CASSVRQGPTEAFF. The CDR3 nucleotides are TGTGCCAGCAGCGTACGACAGGGGCCCACTGAAGCTTTCTTT.

CDR3: CASLRQRSYNSPLHF. CDR3 in DNA: TGTGCCAGCCTCCGACAGCGCTCCTATAATTCACCCCTCCACTTT. The chain links TRBV6-1 to TRBJ1-6; a weak D match, TRBD1 (5 bases). The CDR3 has 15 residues. CDR1 is MNHNS, CDR2 SASEGT, per germline. V gave up 8 bases and J gave up 0 bases, with 11 bases separating them.

The chain has TRBV29-1 and TRBJ2-5, with a possible D match to TRBD1 (5 bases). The germline V and J ends were trimmed by 6 bases and 4 bases, with 18 bases remaining between them. The CDR3 contains 14 residues. The germline V gene has CDR1 SQVTM and CDR2 ANQGSEA. CDR3 protein: CSVDRELDLETQYF. The CDR3 DNA reads as TGCAGCGTCGACAGAGAGTTGGACCTAGAGACCCAGTACTTC.

This clone is a singleton in its sample. This chain connects TRBV15 to TRBJ1-5, with unresolved D. V gave up 0 bases and J gave up 7 bases, with 10 bases separating them. Germline V CDR1 and CDR2: LNHNV, YYDKDF (reference sequence). The CDR3 contains 14 residues. CDR3 coding DNA: TGTGCCACCAGCAGAGATAGGGCCCTACAGCCCCAGCATTTT. Protein: CATSRDRALQPQHF.

This clone was detected a few times. J is TRBJ2-7 and V is TRBV28; a weak D match, TRBD1 (5 bases). Trimming removed 0 bases at V and 2 bases at J, with 8 bases between. Per germline, CDR1 MDHEN and CDR2 SYDVKM. This CDR3 has 14 amino acids. The CDR3 DNA reads as TGTGCCAGCAGTTTATGGGACAAAACCTACGAGCAGTACTTC. It codes for CASSLWDKTYEQYF.

The chain is built from TRBV6-6 and TRBJ2-1, with TRBD2 as a possible D gene (6 bases). V gave up 4 bases and J gave up 6 bases, with 10 bases separating them. CDR1 and CDR2 from the germline V gene are MNHNY and SVGAGI (reference sequence). The CDR3 contains 13 residues. The DNA for the CDR3 is TGTGCCAGCAGTTTCCGGGACTCCAATGAGCAGTTCTTC. This codes for CASSFRDSNEQFF.

This clone was found once. J is TRBJ2-1 and V is TRBV9; no firm D call. This CDR3 is 12 amino acids long. V gave up 4 bases and J gave up 7 bases, with 9 bases separating them. Germline assignment: CDR1 SGDLS and CDR2 YYNGEE. This chain's CDR3 is CASSTQGNEQFF. CDR3 coding DNA: TGTGCCAGCAGCACGCAAGGTAATGAGCAGTTCTTC.

The rearrangement links TRBV4-1 to TRBJ2-7; 7 bases fit TRBD1. The V gene's germline CDR1 is MGHRA and CDR2 YSYEKL. The V gene end was trimmed by 4 bases and the J gene end by 3 bases; junction bases not matched to a gene: 3. The CDR3 consists of 13 residues. In DNA form, the CDR3 reads TGCGCCAGCAGCCTAAGGACAGGCTACGAGCAGTACTTC. Protein sequence: CASSLRTGYEQYF.

The CDR3 coding sequence is TGTGCCAGCAGCTTAGTGGGTGCTGCGGAGACCCAGTACTTC. It is translated as CASSLVGAAETQYF. This chain connects TRBV7-2 to TRBJ2-5; D is undetermined. This CDR3 contains 14 residues. V gave up 1 base and J gave up 5 bases, with 11 bases separating them. Germline loops: CDR1 SGHTA, CDR2 FQGNSA. The entire variable domain, with the rest obtained from reference TRBV7-2 and TRBJ2-5, is as follows: GAGVSQSPSNKVTEKGKDVELRCDPISGHTALYWYRQSLGQGLEFLIYFQGNSAPDKSGLPSDRFSAERTGGSVSTLTIQRTQQEDSAVYLCASSLVGAAETQYFGPGTRLLVL.

This clone occurred a few times. The chain is built from TRBV30 and TRBJ1-2; no definite D call. Deletions cut 0 bases from V and 4 bases from J, with 6 bases between. The germline V gene encodes CDR1 GTSNPN and CDR2 SVGIG (reference sequence). The CDR3 has 12 residues. The CDR3 coding sequence is TGTGCCTGGAGTGTACACAGCTATGGCTACACCTTC. Its translation is CAWSVHSYGYTF.

The chain is built from TRBV18 and TRBJ2-7; tentative D call: TRBD1 (5 bases). CDR3 length equals 14 residues. With 5 bases removed from V and 2 bases from J, the gap between germline ends came to 13 bases. Germline CDR1 and CDR2: KGHSH and LQKENI. CDR3: CASSSQQDTYEQYF. In DNA, the CDR3 is TGTGCCAGCTCAAGCCAACAGGACACCTACGAGCAGTACTTC. The variable domain in full, with the rest retrieved from reference TRBV18 and TRBJ2-7, is NAGVMQNPRHLVRRRGQEARLRCSPMKGHSHVYWYRQLPEEGLKFMVYLQKENIIDESGMPKERFSAEFPKEGPSILRIQQVVRGDSAAYFCASSSQQDTYEQYFGPGTRLTVT.

The chain recombines TRBV2 with TRBJ2-5; 7 nucleotides agree with TRBD1. Germline-derived CDR1 and CDR2 are SNHLY and FYNNEI. After removal of 6 bases from V and 2 bases from J, the junction contained 9 bases not matched to a gene. CDR3 length: 15 amino acids. The CDR3 DNA is TGTGCCAGCAGAAGCCGGGACAGAGAACAAGAGACCCAGTACTTC. Translating it yields CASRSRDREQETQYF.

This clone was recorded a few times. The V and J genes are TRBV11-2 and TRBJ1-2; D remains ambiguous. The CDR3 has 11 residues. Trimming pared 5 bases from V and 3 bases from J, leaving 4 bases between. Germline CDR1 SGHAT, CDR2 FQNNGV. The CDR3 region has the DNA TGTGCCAGCAGCGAGGACTATGGCTACACCTTC. It codes for CASSEDYGYTF.

The rearrangement joins TRBV2 to TRBJ2-5; D remains unclear. This CDR3 is built from 13 residues. V was trimmed by 6 bases and J by 4 bases, leaving 12 bases between them. Germline V gives CDR1 SNHLY, CDR2 FYNNEI. CDR3 in DNA: TGTGCCAGCAGCCCCGGGTTGGGAGAGACCCAGTACTTC. This sequence encodes CASSPGLGETQYF.

The chain employs TRBV5-1 and TRBJ1-3; D is uncertain. V was pared by 0 bases and J by 0 bases, with 10 bases between. This CDR3 comprises 16 residues. Germline V CDR1 and CDR2: SGHRS, YFSETQ. The chain's CDR3 is CASSLGHRSSGNTIYF. The CDR3 bases are TGCGCCAGCAGCTTGGGGCATAGGAGCTCTGGAAACACCATATATTTT. The entire variable domain, with the rest obtained from reference TRBV5-1 and TRBJ1-3, is as follows: KAGVTQTPRYLIKTRGQQVTLSCSPISGHRSVSWYQQTPGQGLQFLFEYFSETQRNKGNFPGRFSGRQFSNSRSEMNVSTLELGDSALYLCASSLGHRSSGNTIYFGEGSWLTVV.

This chain connects TRBV20-1 to TRBJ2-1; D is unclear. Germline V CDR1 and CDR2: DFQATT, SNEGSKA (reference sequence). The CDR3 runs to 10 residues. V dropped 5 bases and J dropped 7 bases, with 6 bases sitting between them. The CDR3 spells CSAGRNEQFF. CDR3 bases: TGCAGTGCTGGGCGGAATGAGCAGTTCTTC.

Of note for this clone: At one end, the junction sequence differs from germline, possibly due to a read error. The genes are TRBV6-1 and TRBJ1-2; TRBD1 is a possible D gene (5 bases). The length of the CDR3 is 12 residues. The germline gives CDR1 MNHNS, CDR2 SASEGT. In nucleotides, the CDR3 is TGTGCCAGCAGTGAAGAGGGTAGACAGCCCCCCTTC. It is translated as CASSEEGRQPPF.

The chain links TRBV9 to TRBJ2-7; TRBD2 is a possible D gene (6 bases). Germline CDR1 is SGDLS and CDR2 is YYNGEE. The V end lost 3 bases, the J end lost 3 bases, and 19 bases lay between the germline ends. CDR3 length: 16 amino acids. The DNA of the CDR3 is TGTGCCAGCAGCGCAAGGGGTGCGGGGCTAGGCTACGAGCAGTACTTC. Protein: CASSARGAGLGYEQYF.

The gene calls are TRBV9 and TRBJ2-7; 7 bases are a match to TRBD1. Germline V CDR1 and CDR2: SGDLS, YYNGEE. The CDR3 sequence is 14 residues long. With V trimmed by 3 bases and J by 1 base, 4 bases remained unmatched. DNA for the CDR3: TGTGCCAGCAGCGCTCAGGGGGAATCCTACGAGCAGTACTTC. Translating gives CASSAQGESYEQYF. The full variable domain, completed using reference TRBV9 and TRBJ2-7, is DSGVTQTPKHLITATGQRVTLRCSPRSGDLSVYWYQQSLDQGLQFLIQYYNGEERAKGNILERFSAQQFPDLHSELNLSSLELGDSALYFCASSAQGESYEQYFGPGTRLTVT.

This chain links TRBV2 with TRBJ2-7; tentative D call: TRBD1 (6 bases). Per germline, CDR1 SNHLY and CDR2 FYNNEI. V was shortened by 4 bases and J by 2 bases, with 18 bases between the two germline ends. The CDR3 is 16 residues long. The DNA of the CDR3 is TGTGCCAGCAGTGCCCACCTCCGGGACACACCCTACGAGCAGTACTTC. Its translation: CASSAHLRDTPYEQYF.

The V call is TRBV29-1, the J call TRBJ2-2; 9 nucleotides match TRBD1. The CDR3 runs 14 residues. V gave up 7 bases and J gave up 7 bases; unmatched junction bases: 10. Germline assignment: CDR1 SQVTM and CDR2 ANQGSEA. DNA of the CDR3: TGCAGCGCTAGAGTTGGGACAGGGAGCGGGGAGCTGTTTTTT. This codes for CSARVGTGSGELFF.

The sample holds one count of this clone. This chain joins TRBV6-1 and TRBJ1-2, with 9 bases lining up with TRBD1. The CDR3 has 17 residues. The V and J ends lost 3 bases and 2 bases, in that order; junction bases with no gene match: 10. Germline CDR1 reads MNHNS; CDR2 reads SASEGT. The CDR3 DNA reads as TGTGCCAGCAGTGACAATTCACAGGGGGCAGGGAACTATGGCTACACCTTC. It yields the protein CASSDNSQGAGNYGYTF.